What follows describes a single TCR beta chain. This clonotype was counted a few times. It lacks a known antigen. Qualities for individual bases were not recorded, and no much larger clone is one base off. All donors were healthy Caucasians. The twin cohort comprised three pairs of female monozygotic twins, all aged roughly 18 to 29 years. Positive isolation kits from Invitrogen were used to isolate the CD4+ and CD8+ T cell populations. This sample is drawn from a study of identical twins listed by TCRdb under 2016. Concerning the study at large: The study deep-sequenced TCR alpha and beta repertoires from monozygotic twins, unrelated adults of various ages and cord blood to test whether fetal clonotypes persist. To rule out contamination, replicate twin experiments were performed at different times with different library preparation protocols. Points the paper makes about the study in general: A weaker excess of twin sharing was found in beta out-of-frame sequences because the signal-to-noise ratio was lowered by fewer shared sequences. In monozygotic twins, out-of-frame TCR alpha sharing was systematically underestimated by recombination models, although the models agreed with sharing between unrelated individuals. Because the same donors could not be followed over many years, the conclusions relied on cross-sectional statistical analysis. Fewer insertions were carried by abundant cord blood beta clonotypes; a weaker similar trend was observed in young adult naive repertoires, while no such trend was observed in memory repertoires. Compared with coincidental sharing between unrelated individuals, out-of-frame TCR alpha sequences shared between twins showed an excess of sequences with low generation probability. Invariant T cells such as MAIT and iNKT could partly confound zero-insertion analyses, although diverse VJ usage argued against such confounding for most clonotypes.

Library preparation was by 5' RACE. Sequencing used an Illumina HiSeq 2000. Template switching added a universal primer binding site, and the final cDNA carried a unique molecular identifier that allowed TCR cDNA molecules to be counted accurately. Specific primers in the conserved constant-segment region were used to synthesize first-strand cDNA for the TCR alpha and beta chains. Each cDNA library was double barcoded, with a SMART-Mk sample barcode plus Illumina barcodes, to control for contamination. Two successive PCR steps introduced TruSeq adapter sequences along with Illumina sample barcodes. TCR alpha and beta cDNA libraries were sequenced on the Illumina HiSeq platform with custom primers. On the study's bioinformatics: Unique molecular identifiers were extracted from raw reads with MiGEC, and CDR3 positions were determined with MiXCR. Recombination models were inferred per individual with the repgenHMM and IGoR tools using an EM algorithm. The tcR package in R was used for shared clonotype analysis, with sharing normalized by the product of cloneset sizes. To study raw recombination without the effects of thymic and clonal selection, out-of-frame nonproductive sequences were analyzed. TCRdb's own reprocessing of the public reads used fastp at Q25 and MiXCR and kept productive beta chains. Every entry covers one CDR3 protein and lists the most common genes and DNA from its rows. TCRdb's processing, not the authors' own work, is the source of the V and J calls. The sample table shows about 490,000 distinct CDR3 sequences, and approximately 16% are seen once. Of the sample, more than 0.4% is held by the ten largest clones.

Trimming at the junction amounts to 0 bases on V and 4 bases on J, and the germline ends lie 13 bases apart. The CDR3 contains 16 residues, cysteine and phenylalanine counted. The retained sequence is limited to the CDR3, 48 bases, with the frame set at the first base. CDR1 SGHVS and CDR2 FNYEAQ are derived from the germline V gene. Another study also made use of these data, one on yellow fever vaccine responses in identical twins. The second investigation adds: According to the authors, the vaccine-induced T cell response in identical twins seemed to be partly convergent and partly specific to each individual. The study precisely tracked vaccine-responding T cell clones in identical twins.

Sequencing input: CD4+ T cells sorted from blood. The TCR originated in a woman between 18 and 29 years old in good health. The chain is encoded by TRBV7-6 joined to TRBJ2-1; the D match is possibly TRBD1 or TRBD2, with 6 bases aligned in each. The CDR3 protein sequence reads: CASSLAAGHQYNEQFF. The nucleotide sequence reads as follows: TGTGCCAGCAGCTTAGCGGCGGGACACCAATACAATGAGCAGTTCTTC.